Listed below are T cell receptor beta chains from one sample, sequenced in a study of STAT5B mutations in CD4+ large granular lymphocyte leukemia. Sequencing used immunoSEQ multiplex PCR; TCRdb keeps in-frame clones, though not all of them. Altogether under 40,000 clones are present, around 84% being singletons, with the ten largest covering around 2.6%. Material for sequencing was CD4+ T cells from blood buffy coats. These receptors were collected from a human donor in good health. CDR3s include the opening cysteine and the closing phenylalanine or tryptophan. Each record gives: V gene, J gene, D gene, clone size, CDR3 DNA, CDR3 protein. A D gene is named only where the DNA matches it firmly. Not all rows give a size; the values are once, few, many and, for expanded clones, a class.

v_gene: TRBV6-1
j_gene: TRBJ1-4
d_gene: .
abundance: few
CDR3nt: TGTGCCAGCAGTGGAGACGCGGTACAGCTAAGTCATGAAAAACTGTTTTTT
CDR3aa: CASSGDAVQLSHEKLFF

v_gene: TRBV18
j_gene: TRBJ1-2
d_gene: TRBD1
abundance: few
CDR3nt: TGTGCCAGCTCACCACCCTTAGGACAGGCATATGGCTACACCTTC
CDR3aa: CASSPPLGQAYGYTF

v_gene: TRBV30
j_gene: TRBJ2-2
d_gene: TRBD1
abundance: .
CDR3nt: TGTGCCTGGTCCCGGGACAGAACCGGGGAGCTGTTTTTT
CDR3aa: CAWSRDRTGELFF

v_gene: TRBV4-1
j_gene: TRBJ1-1
d_gene: TRBD1
abundance: .
CDR3nt: TGCGCCAGCAGCCAAGATAAATGGCAGGGGGTAGCTACTGAAGCTTTCTTT
CDR3aa: CASSQDKWQGVATEAFF

v_gene: TRBV18
j_gene: TRBJ1-3
d_gene: TRBD1
abundance: once
CDR3nt: TGTGCCAGCTCACCGGACAGGGGGTACGGAAACACCATATATTTT
CDR3aa: CASSPDRGYGNTIYF

v_gene: TRBV5-6
j_gene: TRBJ1-2
d_gene: .
abundance: .
CDR3nt: TGTGCCAGCAGCTTGGGGGGAATCGGCTACACCTTC
CDR3aa: CASSLGGIGYTF

v_gene: TRBV11-2
j_gene: TRBJ2-7
d_gene: .
abundance: .
CDR3nt: TGTGCCAGCAGCTTAGATGTCGGGGTTTACGAGCAGTACTTC
CDR3aa: CASSLDVGVYEQYF

v_gene: TRBV6-1
j_gene: TRBJ2-3
d_gene: .
abundance: .
CDR3nt: TGTGCCAGCAGTGTAGGGGGTACGCAGTATTTT
CDR3aa: CASSVGGTQYF

v_gene: TRBV6-5
j_gene: TRBJ2-6
d_gene: .
abundance: .
CDR3nt: TGTGCCAGCAAGGGTTCTGGGGCCAACGTCCTGACTTTC
CDR3aa: CASKGSGANVLTF

v_gene: TRBV2
j_gene: TRBJ2-2
d_gene: TRBD1
abundance: once
CDR3nt: TGTGCCAGCAACCCAGACAGGGTGGCCGGGGAGCTGTTTTTT
CDR3aa: CASNPDRVAGELFF

v_gene: TRBV9
j_gene: TRBJ2-1
d_gene: .
abundance: .
CDR3nt: TGTGCCAGCAACCAATCCAGGGATGAGCAGTTCTTC
CDR3aa: CASNQSRDEQFF

v_gene: TRBV7-6
j_gene: TRBJ1-4
d_gene: .
abundance: .
CDR3nt: TGTGCCAGCAGCTTCGAACCGGGACGGACGGAAAAACTGTTTTTT
CDR3aa: CASSFEPGRTEKLFF

v_gene: TRBV29-1
j_gene: TRBJ2-3
d_gene: .
abundance: .
CDR3nt: TGCAGCGCGGACGGAAACACAGATACGCAGTATTTT
CDR3aa: CSADGNTDTQYF

v_gene: TRBV11-3
j_gene: TRBJ1-2
d_gene: .
abundance: few
CDR3nt: TGTGCCAGCAGCAACAGGGCTGGCTACACCTTC
CDR3aa: CASSNRAGYTF

v_gene: TRBV28
j_gene: TRBJ2-3
d_gene: .
abundance: .
CDR3nt: TGTGCCAGCAGTCCCCCAACAAGGGGCACAGATACGCAGTATTTT
CDR3aa: CASSPPTRGTDTQYF

v_gene: TRBV10-3
j_gene: TRBJ1-3
d_gene: TRBD1
abundance: .
CDR3nt: TGTGCCATCAGTGGCTCGACAGGGACTGGAAACACCATATATTTT
CDR3aa: CAISGSTGTGNTIYF

v_gene: TRBV27
j_gene: TRBJ2-3
d_gene: .
abundance: few
CDR3nt: TGTGCCAGCAGTCCGTGGGGGGACCGGGTAGATACGCAGTATTTT
CDR3aa: CASSPWGDRVDTQYF

v_gene: TRBV28
j_gene: TRBJ1-1
d_gene: .
abundance: few
CDR3nt: TGTGCCAGCAGGCGGACGGCGAACACTGAAGCTTTCTTT
CDR3aa: CASRRTANTEAFF

v_gene: TRBV5-8
j_gene: TRBJ2-7
d_gene: TRBD1
abundance: once
CDR3nt: TGTGCCAGCAGCCGCACCTGGGACAGGTCATACGAGCAGTACTTC
CDR3aa: CASSRTWDRSYEQYF

v_gene: TRBV7-6
j_gene: TRBJ2-2
d_gene: TRBD2
abundance: .
CDR3nt: TGTGCCAGCAGCTTAGCGTTACCGCGGGGGGGCCGTTCCGGGGAGCTGTTTTTT
CDR3aa: CASSLALPRGGRSGELFF

v_gene: TRBV7-9
j_gene: TRBJ2-7
d_gene: .
abundance: .
CDR3nt: TGTGCCAGCAGCAGCACCCAGGGTGTTTTTTACGAGCAGTACTTC
CDR3aa: CASSSTQGVFYEQYF

v_gene: TRBV7-9
j_gene: TRBJ2-1
d_gene: .
abundance: .
CDR3nt: TGTGCCAGCAAGTTATTTAGTTTCCGGGTCAGGGCGAAAAATGAGCAGTTCTTC
CDR3aa: CASKLFSFRVRAKNEQFF

v_gene: TRBV9
j_gene: TRBJ1-6
d_gene: TRBD1
abundance: .
CDR3nt: TGTGCCAGCAGCGGGGGACAGGGAAGTTCACCCCTCCACTTT
CDR3aa: CASSGGQGSSPLHF

v_gene: TRBV19
j_gene: TRBJ2-1
d_gene: .
abundance: .
CDR3nt: TGTGCCAGTAGTGTATCTCCGGCTGTCCATGAGCAGTTCTTC
CDR3aa: CASSVSPAVHEQFF

v_gene: TRBV7-2
j_gene: TRBJ1-3
d_gene: .
abundance: .
CDR3nt: TGTGCCAGCAGCTTAGCGGCGGGTTTGATTTCTGGAAACACCATATATTTT
CDR3aa: CASSLAAGLISGNTIYF

v_gene: TRBV4-1
j_gene: TRBJ2-7
d_gene: TRBD1
abundance: .
CDR3nt: TGCGCCAGCAGCCTCAGGGACAGGGTCGACGAGCAGTACTTC
CDR3aa: CASSLRDRVDEQYF

v_gene: TRBV2
j_gene: TRBJ1-1
d_gene: .
abundance: .
CDR3nt: TGTGCCAGCAGCGCGGTCCAGGGGAGTCCTGAAGCTTTCTTT
CDR3aa: CASSAVQGSPEAFF

v_gene: TRBV10-3
j_gene: TRBJ1-5
d_gene: .
abundance: .
CDR3nt: TGTGCCATCAGTGAGGCTGGGACGGATAGCAATCAGCCCCAGCATTTT
CDR3aa: CAISEAGTDSNQPQHF

v_gene: TRBV28
j_gene: TRBJ2-7
d_gene: .
abundance: .
CDR3nt: TGTGCCAGCACTCTGGGGGGGCGCGAGCAGTACTTC
CDR3aa: CASTLGGREQYF

v_gene: TRBV10-2
j_gene: TRBJ2-7
d_gene: .
abundance: .
CDR3nt: TGCGCCAGCAGTGAGTCCTTAGCTGTCGAGCAGTACTTC
CDR3aa: CASSESLAVEQYF

v_gene: TRBV4-2
j_gene: TRBJ2-7
d_gene: TRBD1
abundance: .
CDR3nt: TGTGCCAGCAGCCTAGGGACAGGGGACTCCTACGAGCAGTACTTC
CDR3aa: CASSLGTGDSYEQYF

v_gene: TRBV5-6
j_gene: TRBJ2-5
d_gene: .
abundance: .
CDR3nt: TGTGCCAGCAGCCCGCGTCCACAAGAGACCCAGTACTTC
CDR3aa: CASSPRPQETQYF

v_gene: TRBV6-1
j_gene: TRBJ2-3
d_gene: .
abundance: .
CDR3nt: TGTGCCAGCAGTCCAGACAGAATTAACACAGATACGCAGTATTTT
CDR3aa: CASSPDRINTDTQYF

v_gene: TRBV2
j_gene: TRBJ1-6
d_gene: TRBD1
abundance: .
CDR3nt: TGTGCCAGCACCCGTTTGGACAGGGGGTCTAATTCACCCCTCCACTTT
CDR3aa: CASTRLDRGSNSPLHF

v_gene: TRBV6-5
j_gene: TRBJ1-2
d_gene: .
abundance: .
CDR3nt: TGTGCCAGCAGTCCAGACAGCAACTATGGCTACACCTTC
CDR3aa: CASSPDSNYGYTF

v_gene: TRBV30
j_gene: TRBJ1-5
d_gene: .
abundance: few
CDR3nt: TGTGCCTGGAGTGTAGGTGATGGCAATCAGCCCCAGCATTTT
CDR3aa: CAWSVGDGNQPQHF

v_gene: TRBV11-1
j_gene: TRBJ2-3
d_gene: TRBD2
abundance: .
CDR3nt: TGTGCCAGCAGCTTAAAGCGGGAGTTCACAGATACGCAGTATTTT
CDR3aa: CASSLKREFTDTQYF

v_gene: TRBV7-6
j_gene: TRBJ1-1
d_gene: .
abundance: few
CDR3nt: TGTGCCAGCAGTCTTTTCTCGGGGGGGAACACTGAAGCTTTCTTT
CDR3aa: CASSLFSGGNTEAFF

v_gene: TRBV6-5
j_gene: TRBJ2-3
d_gene: .
abundance: .
CDR3nt: TGTGCCAGCATGACCGGACAGAGCACAGATACGCAGTATTTT
CDR3aa: CASMTGQSTDTQYF

v_gene: TRBV19
j_gene: TRBJ1-5
d_gene: .
abundance: .
CDR3nt: TGTGCCAGTACGCAAGGCTATAGCAATCAGCCCCAGCATTTT
CDR3aa: CASTQGYSNQPQHF

v_gene: TRBV10-2
j_gene: TRBJ2-7
d_gene: .
abundance: .
CDR3nt: TGCGCCAGCAGTGCGGCCAGGGCGGGGGAGCAGTACTTC
CDR3aa: CASSAARAGEQYF

v_gene: TRBV6-1
j_gene: TRBJ2-5
d_gene: TRBD2
abundance: .
CDR3nt: TGTGCCAGCAGTGCCAGACTAGCGGGAGCCCGCTCTCCAGAGACCCAGTACTTC
CDR3aa: CASSARLAGARSPETQYF

v_gene: TRBV14
j_gene: TRBJ2-1
d_gene: TRBD2
abundance: .
CDR3nt: TGTGCCAGCAGCCCGGGGCGACTAGCGGGTTGGAATGAGCAGTTCTTC
CDR3aa: CASSPGRLAGWNEQFF

v_gene: TRBV19
j_gene: TRBJ2-5
d_gene: .
abundance: once
CDR3nt: TGTGCCAGTAGTATCGGGACCATCTCCCGGGAGACCCAGTACTTC
CDR3aa: CASSIGTISRETQYF

v_gene: TRBV19
j_gene: TRBJ2-2
d_gene: .
abundance: .
CDR3nt: TGTGCCAGTAGCCTGGGCAGAACCTACGCGAGGGCCGGGGAGCTGTTTTTT
CDR3aa: CASSLGRTYARAGELFF

v_gene: TRBV19
j_gene: TRBJ1-1
d_gene: TRBD1
abundance: .
CDR3nt: TGTGCCAGTACCGCGTTGGGGGCGACAGGGAGAGGTGAAGCTTTCTTT
CDR3aa: CASTALGATGRGEAFF